These 26 T cell receptor beta chains originate from one sample sequenced in a study of graft-versus-host responses after intestinal transplantation. For these receptors, no antigen is known. Assay: immunoSEQ multiplex PCR; the TCRdb copy retains only in-frame clones and omits some. The repertoire holds 80,000 to 100,000 clones, with 85% to 95% as singletons. The sequencing used unstimulated CD8+ T cells sorted from spleen or lymph node cells, collected before transplant. Receptor source: a human donor who was the organ donor for an intestinal transplant.

J is TRBJ1-1 and V is TRBV10-1; a possible D gene is TRBD1 (6 bases). In germline, CDR1 is WNHNN, CDR2 SYGVQD (reference sequence). The CDR3 totals 15 residues. The V end lost 5 bases, the J end lost 2 bases, and 15 bases lay between the germline ends. In DNA, the CDR3 is TGCGCCAGCAGTCACCTGACAGGATCTAACACTGAAGCTTTCTTT. It translates to CASSHLTGSNTEAFF.

The chain recombines TRBV4-2 with TRBJ2-7; D not certain. The CDR3 is 12 amino acids. The germline V and J ends were trimmed by 0 bases and 6 bases, with 6 bases remaining between them. The germline gives CDR1 LGHNA, CDR2 YNFKEQ. The CDR3 DNA reads as TGTGCCAGCAGCCAAGATCCGGGCGAGCAGTACTTC. Translating it yields CASSQDPGEQYF.

The rearrangement uses TRBV6-1 and TRBJ2-1, with a weak D call TRBD2 (6 bases). This CDR3 contains 11 residues. The V gene lost 7 bases and the J gene lost 13 bases, with 14 bases spanning the gap. CDR1 is MNHNS and CDR2 is SASEGT in the germline V gene. The CDR3 DNA follows: TGTGCCAGCATCCTAGCGTCCCTACAGTTCTTC. Residues: CASILASLQFF.

The chain uses TRBV27 and TRBJ2-3; the D is unclear. This CDR3 region has 12 residues. V gave up 3 bases and J gave up 6 bases, with 7 bases separating them. Looked up from germline, CDR1 is MNHEY and CDR2 is SMNVEV (reference sequence). The CDR3 coding sequence is TGTGCCAGCAGTTTGGAGTTGGATACGCAGTATTTT. Protein sequence: CASSLELDTQYF.

This chain joins TRBV29-1 and TRBJ1-1, with D possibly matching TRBD1 (5 bases). The CDR3 has 13 residues. From germline, CDR1 is SQVTM and CDR2 ANQGSEA. Trimming left V 4 bases short and J 1 base short, with 10 bases between. In nucleotides, the CDR3 is TGCAGCGTTGCAGGAGGGGAGAACACTGAAGCTTTCTTT. Translation: CSVAGGENTEAFF.

The CDR3 sequence: CASSSDSGFEKLFF. In nucleotides, the CDR3 is TGTGCCAGCAGCTCCGACAGCGGGTTTGAAAAACTGTTTTTT. The chain links TRBV7-8 to TRBJ1-4; perhaps TRBD1 as D (5 bases). Germline V CDR1 and CDR2: SGHVS, FQNEAQ. This CDR3 is built from 14 residues. V dropped 4 bases and J dropped 7 bases, with 13 bases sitting between them.

V and J are TRBV5-6 and TRBJ2-3; weak D call: TRBD1 (6 bases). This CDR3 comprises 19 residues. V dropped 4 bases and J dropped 0 bases, with 24 bases sitting between them. Germline V CDR1 and CDR2: SGHDT, YYEEEE. The CDR3 sequence is CASSPHFSSGVPSTDTQYF. The CDR3 nucleotides are TGTGCCAGCAGCCCCCACTTCTCCTCAGGGGTCCCTAGCACAGATACGCAGTATTTT.

The chain links TRBV13 to TRBJ2-5; TRBD2 aligns across 7 bases. CDR3 length: 15 amino acids. The germline V gene has CDR1 PRHDT and CDR2 FYEKMQ (reference sequence). J lost 5 bases, V lost 5 bases, and 11 bases had no gene match. The CDR3 DNA sequence: TGTGCCAGCAGCCCGGGAGCGGGGAGGGCGGAGACCCAGTACTTC. Translating gives CASSPGAGRAETQYF.

The chain has TRBV7-3 and TRBJ2-1; 9 bases agree with TRBD2. The V gene's germline CDR1 is SGHTA and CDR2 FQGTGA. Unmatched junction bases numbered 14, after V lost 5 bases and J lost 0 bases. This CDR3 region has 19 residues. The CDR3 sequence is CASSRLRRLAGSSYNEQFF. The CDR3 DNA is TGTGCCAGCAGCCGACTTCGGAGGCTAGCGGGGAGCTCCTACAATGAGCAGTTCTTC.

The chain recombines TRBV27 with TRBJ1-1, with TRBD1 matching over 7 bases. The CDR3 spans 15 residues. Germline values: CDR1 MNHEY, CDR2 SMNVEV (reference sequence). V dropped 6 bases and J dropped 3; count of bases not matched to a gene: 10. Here the CDR3 reads CASSLTGTPYTEAFF. The DNA of the CDR3 is TGTGCCAGCAGCTTGACAGGGACTCCCTACACTGAAGCTTTCTTT.

V is TRBV28 and J is TRBJ2-1; 11 bases match TRBD2. Germline V lookup: CDR1 MDHEN, CDR2 SYDVKM. The ends lost 2 bases at V and 10 bases at J; junction bases unmatched: 16. There are 18 residues in the CDR3. CDR3 in amino acids: CASSLPPLGSGRVWEQFF. DNA for the CDR3: TGTGCCAGCAGTTTACCCCCCTTGGGTAGCGGGAGGGTATGGGAGCAGTTCTTC.

This clone occurred once. The chain combines TRBV11-3 with TRBJ1-1, with D perhaps TRBD1 (5 bases). Per the germline V gene, CDR1 is SGHNT and CDR2 is YENEEA. The CDR3 has 13 residues. The ends were cut back, 1 base at V and 6 bases at J, with 9 bases in the middle. DNA of the CDR3: TGTGCCAGCAGCTTAGGGGGCGGGGCTGAAGCTTTCTTT. Translation: CASSLGGGAEAFF.

This clone was observed a single time. The chain combines TRBV7-9 with TRBJ1-5; 7 nucleotides line up with TRBD1. CDR3 length: 17 amino acids. Germline lookup yields CDR1 SEHNR and CDR2 FQNEAQ (reference sequence). V lost 5 bases to trimming and J lost 3 bases; unmatched junction nucleotides: 13. CDR3 bases: TGTGCCAGCAGCCCCGGATGGCAGGGGGGACCCAATCAGCCCCAGCATTTT. Residues: CASSPGWQGGPNQPQHF.

The rearrangement uses TRBV5-1 and TRBJ1-1, with D possibly being TRBD1 (5 bases). Germline V gene data show CDR1 as SGHRS and CDR2 as YFSETQ. The germline V and J ends were trimmed by 2 bases and 7 bases, with 12 bases remaining between them. This CDR3 region has 13 residues. The chain's CDR3 is CASSFEDSFEAFF. The DNA for the CDR3 is TGCGCCAGCAGCTTTGAAGACAGTTTTGAAGCTTTCTTT.

The chain combines TRBV7-9 with TRBJ1-2; the D is unclear. The CDR3 spans 13 residues. Looked up from germline, CDR1 is SEHNR and CDR2 is FQNEAQ (reference sequence). Deletions cut 1 base from V and 4 bases from J, with 7 bases between. CDR3 nucleotide sequence: TGTGCCAGCAGCTTAGAGGCGGGCTATGGCTACACCTTC. This translates into CASSLEAGYGYTF. The whole variable domain, remainder taken from reference TRBV7-9 and TRBJ1-2, is DTGVSQNPRHKITKRGQNVTFRCDPISEHNRLYWYRQTLGQGPEFLTYFQNEAQLEKSRLLSDRFSAERPKGSFSTLEIQRTEQGDSAMYLCASSLEAGYGYTFGSGTRLTVV.

This clone was picked up a small number of times. V gene TRBV12-5 combines with J gene TRBJ1-5; D might be TRBD1 (6 bases). CDR3 size: 18 residues. Germline-derived CDR1 and CDR2 are LGHNT and FRNRAP. Trimming stripped 0 bases from V and 1 base from J, with 16 bases between. DNA of the CDR3: TGTGCTAGTGGTTTGGTTATACGAAGGACAGCAAGCAATCAGCCCCAGCATTTT. It codes for CASGLVIRRTASNQPQHF.

This chain connects TRBV7-6 to TRBJ2-1; D is possibly TRBD1 (6 bases). CDR3 length equals 15 residues. Germline CDR1 and CDR2: SGHVS and FNYEAQ. Trimming took off 0 bases at V and 3 bases at J, with 9 bases between the two ends. The CDR3 region has the DNA TGTGCCAGCAGCTTAGCGGGGGCAAACTACAATGAGCAGTTCTTC. Its protein product is CASSLAGANYNEQFF.

V and J are TRBV4-2 and TRBJ1-6; possibly TRBD1 for D (6 bases). Germline V gene data show CDR1 as LGHNA and CDR2 as YNFKEQ. The CDR3 runs 16 residues. Deletions cut 1 base from V and 7 bases from J, with 14 bases between. CDR3 amino acids: CASSQAIRTENSPLHF. CDR3 bases: TGTGCCAGCAGCCAAGCAATTCGGACAGAAAATTCACCCCTCCACTTT.

This chain joins TRBV9 and TRBJ2-1; TRBD2 is a possible D gene (6 bases). Germline CDR1 is SGDLS and CDR2 is YYNGEE. V was trimmed by 0 bases and J by 12 bases, leaving 22 bases between them. This CDR3 region has 16 residues. The CDR3: CASSVVSGGTPDGQFF. The DNA of the CDR3 is TGTGCCAGCAGCGTAGTTTCGGGCGGGACCCCAGACGGGCAGTTCTTC.

The V gene is TRBV5-1, the J gene TRBJ2-7; 7 bases match TRBD1. V shed 1 base, J shed 3 bases, and the junction held 4 bases outside the gene matches. The CDR3 covers 14 residues. Germline loops: CDR1 SGHRS, CDR2 YFSETQ. The CDR3 region is CASSLTGQYYEQYF. DNA for the CDR3: TGCGCCAGCAGCTTGACGGGACAGTACTACGAGCAGTACTTC.

This clone was detected a few times. The chain employs TRBV7-9 and TRBJ2-5; weak D call: TRBD1 (6 bases). CDR1 and CDR2 from the germline V gene are SEHNR and FQNEAQ (reference sequence). The CDR3 has 13 residues. Between the trimmed V and J ends, which lost 5 bases and 3 bases, there was a span of 10 bases. The CDR3 DNA sequence: TGTGCCAGCAGCCCAGGGGCCGAAGAGACCCAGTACTTC. As protein: CASSPGAEETQYF. Full variable domain (outside the CDR3, taken from reference TRBV7-9 and TRBJ2-5): DTGVSQNPRHKITKRGQNVTFRCDPISEHNRLYWYRQTLGQGPEFLTYFQNEAQLEKSRLLSDRFSAERPKGSFSTLEIQRTEQGDSAMYLCASSPGAEETQYFGPGTRLLVL.

CDR3 DNA sequence: TGCGCCAGCAGCCAACGGGAAGTCCAAGAGACCCAGTACTTC. Protein: CASSQREVQETQYF. The chain has TRBV4-1 and TRBJ2-5; weak D call: TRBD2 (5 bases). Germline CDR1 is MGHRA and CDR2 is YSYEKL. V was trimmed by 2 bases and J by 1 base, leaving 8 bases between them. The CDR3 sequence is 14 residues long.

The CDR3, as DNA: TGTGCCAGTAGTGCCGGACTAGGAACCTACGAGCAGTACTTC. Its translation: CASSAGLGTYEQYF. This chain connects TRBV19 to TRBJ2-7; 7 nucleotides line up with TRBD2. V shed 5 bases and J 2 bases; nucleotides not matched to a gene: 6. The CDR3 has 14 amino acids. The germline V gene encodes CDR1 LNHDA and CDR2 SQIVND (reference sequence).

As regards this clone: One junction end disagrees with the germline gene, perhaps due to a read error. This chain joins TRBV13 and TRBJ1-2; 10 nucleotides line up with TRBD1. The germline V gene encodes CDR1 PRHDT and CDR2 FYEKMQ (reference sequence). CDR3 length equals 15 residues. The CDR3 DNA reads TGTACCAGCACCTCGGGACAGGGGCCCCACTATGGCTACACCTTC. Residues: CTSTSGQGPHYGYTF.

The V gene is TRBV6-1, the J gene TRBJ2-3; tentatively, D is TRBD1 (6 bases). CDR1 and CDR2 from the germline V gene are MNHNS and SASEGT. The V and J ends lost 2 bases and 2 bases respectively, with 17 bases between them. The length of the CDR3 is 17 residues. CDR3 in amino acids: CASSEWARTALTDTQYF. CDR3 coding DNA: TGTGCCAGCAGTGAATGGGCTAGGACAGCCCTCACAGATACGCAGTATTTT.

The rearrangement joins TRBV5-1 to TRBJ1-1; the match to TRBD1 covers 9 bases. CDR3 size: 18 residues. Germline V gene data show CDR1 as SGHRS and CDR2 as YFSETQ. V was pared by 3 bases and J by 1 base, with 13 bases of the junction left unmatched. CDR3: CASSSGQGRSRGNTEAFF. The DNA of the CDR3 is TGCGCCAGCAGCTCCGGACAGGGGCGGTCAAGGGGGAACACTGAAGCTTTCTTT.